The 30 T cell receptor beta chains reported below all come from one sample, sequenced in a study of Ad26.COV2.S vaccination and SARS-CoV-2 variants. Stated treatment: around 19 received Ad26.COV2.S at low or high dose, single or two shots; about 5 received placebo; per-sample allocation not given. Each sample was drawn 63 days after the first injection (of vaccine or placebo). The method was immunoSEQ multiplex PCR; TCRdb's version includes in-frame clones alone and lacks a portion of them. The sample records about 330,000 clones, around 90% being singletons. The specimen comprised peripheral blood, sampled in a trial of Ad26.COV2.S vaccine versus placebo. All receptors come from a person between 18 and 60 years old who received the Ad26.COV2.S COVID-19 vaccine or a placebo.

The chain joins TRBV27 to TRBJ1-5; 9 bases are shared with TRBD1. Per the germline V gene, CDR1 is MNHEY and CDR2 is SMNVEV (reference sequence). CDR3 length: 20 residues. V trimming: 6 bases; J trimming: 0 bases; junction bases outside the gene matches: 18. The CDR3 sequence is CASSRRPTGGLLYSNQPQHF. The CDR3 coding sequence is TGTGCCAGCAGCCGCCGACCGACAGGGGGTCTTCTCTATAGCAATCAGCCCCAGCATTTT.

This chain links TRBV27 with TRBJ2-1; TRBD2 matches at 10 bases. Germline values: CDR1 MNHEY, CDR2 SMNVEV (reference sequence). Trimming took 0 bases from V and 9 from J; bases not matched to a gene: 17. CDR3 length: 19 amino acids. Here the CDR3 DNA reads TGTGCCAGCAGTTTATCGTGGCTAGCGGGAGCTGGGGGTCGGGGTGAGCAGTTCTTC. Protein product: CASSLSWLAGAGGRGEQFF.

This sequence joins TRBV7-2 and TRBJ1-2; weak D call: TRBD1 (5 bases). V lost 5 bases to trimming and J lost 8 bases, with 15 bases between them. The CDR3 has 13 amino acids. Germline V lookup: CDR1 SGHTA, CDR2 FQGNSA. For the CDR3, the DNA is TGTGCCAGCAGCCGGATAGACCAGGGAGGCTACACCTTC. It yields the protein CASSRIDQGGYTF. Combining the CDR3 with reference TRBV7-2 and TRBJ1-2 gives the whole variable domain GAGVSQSPSNKVTEKGKDVELRCDPISGHTALYWYRQSLGQGLEFLIYFQGNSAPDKSGLPSDRFSAERTGGSVSTLTIQRTQQEDSAVYLCASSRIDQGGYTFGSGTRLTVV.

The CDR3 is CASSLTPVGTGYGYTF. Here the CDR3 DNA reads TGCGCCAGCAGCTTGACCCCCGTCGGAACCGGGTATGGCTACACCTTC. J is TRBJ1-2 and V is TRBV5-1; D not resolved. Per germline, CDR1 SGHRS and CDR2 YFSETQ. The CDR3 has 16 residues. Trimming stripped 1 base from V and 5 bases from J, with 18 bases between.

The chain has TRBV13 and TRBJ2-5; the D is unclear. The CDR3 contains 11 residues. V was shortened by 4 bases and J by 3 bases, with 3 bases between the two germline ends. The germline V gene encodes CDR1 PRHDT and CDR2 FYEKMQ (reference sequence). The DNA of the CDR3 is TGTGCCAGCAGCTCCGAAGAGACCCAGTACTTC. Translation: CASSSEETQYF.

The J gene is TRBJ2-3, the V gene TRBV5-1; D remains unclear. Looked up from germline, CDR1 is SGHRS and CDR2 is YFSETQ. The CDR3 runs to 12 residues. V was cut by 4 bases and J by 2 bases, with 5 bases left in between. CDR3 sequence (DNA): TGCGCCAGCAGCCATTACACAGATACGCAGTATTTT. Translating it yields CASSHYTDTQYF.

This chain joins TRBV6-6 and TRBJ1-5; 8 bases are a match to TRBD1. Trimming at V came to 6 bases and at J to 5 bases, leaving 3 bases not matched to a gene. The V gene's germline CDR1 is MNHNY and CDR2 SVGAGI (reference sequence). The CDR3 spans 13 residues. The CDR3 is CASSQDRDQPQHF. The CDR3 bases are TGTGCCAGCAGCCAGGACAGGGATCAGCCCCAGCATTTT.

CDR3 protein: CASSYTAGTGGHLLGYTF. The CDR3 DNA sequence: TGTGCCAGCAGTTACACCGCCGGGACAGGGGGCCATTTACTTGGCTACACCTTC. This sequence joins TRBV6-2 or TRBV6-3 and TRBJ1-2; TRBD1 matches at 12 bases. Trimming cost V 2 bases and J 7 bases; bases outside gene matches: 14. The germline gives CDR1 MNHEY, CDR2 SVGEGT. The CDR3 runs to 18 residues.

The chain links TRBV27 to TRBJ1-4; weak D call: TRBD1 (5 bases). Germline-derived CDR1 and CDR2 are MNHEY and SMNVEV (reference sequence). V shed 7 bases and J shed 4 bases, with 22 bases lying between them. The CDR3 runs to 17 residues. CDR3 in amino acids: CASTSLRPGRLNEKLFF. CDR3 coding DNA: TGTGCCAGCACTTCCCTTAGACCGGGACGGCTTAATGAAAAACTGTTTTTT.

In DNA form, the CDR3 reads TGTGCCAGCAGTTTAAGTTGGGGGGAAATGAACACTGAAGCTTTCTTT. Residues: CASSLSWGEMNTEAFF. The chain employs TRBV27 and TRBJ1-1, with a weak D call TRBD1 (5 bases). The germline V gene has CDR1 MNHEY and CDR2 SMNVEV (reference sequence). This CDR3 region has 16 residues. V gave up 2 bases and J gave up 0 bases, with 13 bases separating them.

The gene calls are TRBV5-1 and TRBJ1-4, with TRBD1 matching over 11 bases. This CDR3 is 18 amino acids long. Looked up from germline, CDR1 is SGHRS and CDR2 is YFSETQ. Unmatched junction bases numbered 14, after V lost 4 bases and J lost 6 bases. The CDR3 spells CASSIRTGGLANHEKLFF. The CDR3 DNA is TGCGCCAGCAGCATTAGGACAGGGGGCCTCGCAAATCATGAAAAACTGTTTTTT.

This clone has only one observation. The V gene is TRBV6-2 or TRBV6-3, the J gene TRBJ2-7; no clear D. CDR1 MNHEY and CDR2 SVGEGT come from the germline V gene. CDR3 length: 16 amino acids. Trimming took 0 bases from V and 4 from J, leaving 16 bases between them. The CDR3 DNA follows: TGTGCCAGCAGTTACTCGGACCGCGAGGACGGATACGAGCAGTACTTC. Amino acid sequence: CASSYSDREDGYEQYF.

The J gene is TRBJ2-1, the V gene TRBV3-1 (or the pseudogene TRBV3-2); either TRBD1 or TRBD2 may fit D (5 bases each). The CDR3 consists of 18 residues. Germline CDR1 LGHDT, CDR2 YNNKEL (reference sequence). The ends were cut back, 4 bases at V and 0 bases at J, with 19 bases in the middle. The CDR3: CASSLFTPGPPSYNEQFF. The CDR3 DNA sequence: TGTGCCAGCAGCCTTTTTACGCCGGGACCCCCCTCCTACAATGAGCAGTTCTTC.

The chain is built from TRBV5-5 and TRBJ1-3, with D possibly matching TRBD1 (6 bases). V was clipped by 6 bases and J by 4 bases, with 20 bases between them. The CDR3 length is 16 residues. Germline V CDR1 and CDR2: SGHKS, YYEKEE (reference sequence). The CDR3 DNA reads TGTGCCAGCACCCCAAGGCGGGACACGGCGGGAAACACCATATATTTT. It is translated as CASTPRRDTAGNTIYF.

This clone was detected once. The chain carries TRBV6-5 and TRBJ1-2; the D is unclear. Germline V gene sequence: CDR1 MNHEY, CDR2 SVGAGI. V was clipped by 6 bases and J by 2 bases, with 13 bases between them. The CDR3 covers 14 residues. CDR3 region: CASSPTGENYGYTF. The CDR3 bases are TGTGCCAGCAGCCCCACTGGAGAGAACTATGGCTACACCTTC.

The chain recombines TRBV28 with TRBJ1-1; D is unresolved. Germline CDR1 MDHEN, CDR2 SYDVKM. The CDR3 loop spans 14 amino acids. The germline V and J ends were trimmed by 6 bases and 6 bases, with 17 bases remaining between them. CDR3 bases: TGTGCCAGCAGCCCCCAATCGATGGGCGCTGAAGCTTTCTTT. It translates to CASSPQSMGAEAFF.

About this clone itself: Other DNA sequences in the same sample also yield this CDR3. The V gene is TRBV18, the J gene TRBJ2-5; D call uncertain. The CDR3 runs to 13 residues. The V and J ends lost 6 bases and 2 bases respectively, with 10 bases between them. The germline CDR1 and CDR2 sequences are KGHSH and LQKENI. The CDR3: CASSPGLQETQYF. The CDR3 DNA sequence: TGTGCCAGCTCCCCGGGTTTACAAGAGACCCAGTACTTC.

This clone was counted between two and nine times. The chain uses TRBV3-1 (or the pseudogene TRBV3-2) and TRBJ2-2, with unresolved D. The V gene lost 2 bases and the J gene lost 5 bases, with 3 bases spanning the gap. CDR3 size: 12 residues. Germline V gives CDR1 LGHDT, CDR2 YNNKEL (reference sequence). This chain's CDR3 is CASSQRTGELFF. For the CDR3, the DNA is TGTGCCAGCAGCCAAAGAACCGGGGAGCTGTTTTTT.

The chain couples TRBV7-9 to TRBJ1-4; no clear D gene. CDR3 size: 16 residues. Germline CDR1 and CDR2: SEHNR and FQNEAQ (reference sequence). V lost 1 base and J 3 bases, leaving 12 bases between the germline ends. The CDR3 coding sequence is TGTGCCAGCAGCTTAGACGGGGTCGAAGCTAATGAAAAACTGTTTTTT. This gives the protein CASSLDGVEANEKLFF.

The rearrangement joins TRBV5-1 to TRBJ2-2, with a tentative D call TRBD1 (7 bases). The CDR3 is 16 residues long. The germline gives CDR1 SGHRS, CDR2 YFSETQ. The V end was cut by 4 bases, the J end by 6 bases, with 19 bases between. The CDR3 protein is CASSGGTEPFAGELFF. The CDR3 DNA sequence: TGCGCCAGCAGCGGAGGGACAGAACCATTCGCCGGGGAGCTGTTTTTT.

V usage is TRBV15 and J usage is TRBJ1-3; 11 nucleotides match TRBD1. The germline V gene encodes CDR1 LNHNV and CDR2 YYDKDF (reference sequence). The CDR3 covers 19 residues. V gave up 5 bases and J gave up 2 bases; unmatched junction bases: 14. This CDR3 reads CATSGWRDRGFLAGNTIYF. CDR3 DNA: TGTGCCACCAGCGGGTGGAGGGACAGGGGGTTTCTAGCTGGAAACACCATATATTTT.

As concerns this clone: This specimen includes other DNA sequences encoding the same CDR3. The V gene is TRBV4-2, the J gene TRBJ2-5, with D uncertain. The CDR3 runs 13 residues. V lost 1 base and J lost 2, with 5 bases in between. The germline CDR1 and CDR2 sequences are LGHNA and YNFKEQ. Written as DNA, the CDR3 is TGTGCCAGCAGCCAAGCTGAACAAGAGACCCAGTACTTC. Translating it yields CASSQAEQETQYF.

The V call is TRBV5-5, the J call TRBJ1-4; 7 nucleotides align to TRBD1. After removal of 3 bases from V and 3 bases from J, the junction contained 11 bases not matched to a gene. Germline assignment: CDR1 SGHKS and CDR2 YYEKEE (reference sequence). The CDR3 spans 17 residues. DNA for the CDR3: TGTGCCAGCAGCTGGATAGGGGGCGACGGGTCTAATGAAAAACTGTTTTTT. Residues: CASSWIGGDGSNEKLFF.

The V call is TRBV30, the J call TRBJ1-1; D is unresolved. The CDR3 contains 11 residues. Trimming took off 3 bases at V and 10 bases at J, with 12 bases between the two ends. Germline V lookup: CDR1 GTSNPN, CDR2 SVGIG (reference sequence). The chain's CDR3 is CAWSPEARAFF. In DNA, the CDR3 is TGTGCCTGGAGCCCGGAGGCCAGAGCTTTCTTT.

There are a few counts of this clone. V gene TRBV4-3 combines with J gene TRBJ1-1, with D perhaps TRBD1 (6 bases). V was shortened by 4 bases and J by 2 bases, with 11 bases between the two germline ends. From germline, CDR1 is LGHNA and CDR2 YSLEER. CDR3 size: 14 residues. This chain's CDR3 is CASSLQTGNTEAFF. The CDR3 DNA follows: TGCGCCAGCAGCCTCCAGACAGGCAACACTGAAGCTTTCTTT.

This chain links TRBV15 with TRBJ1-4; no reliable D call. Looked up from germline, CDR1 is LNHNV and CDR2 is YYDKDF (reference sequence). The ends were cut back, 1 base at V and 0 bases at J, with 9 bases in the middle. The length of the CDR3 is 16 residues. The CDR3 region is CATSRVASATNEKLFF. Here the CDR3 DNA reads TGTGCCACCAGCAGAGTCGCATCCGCAACTAATGAAAAACTGTTTTTT.

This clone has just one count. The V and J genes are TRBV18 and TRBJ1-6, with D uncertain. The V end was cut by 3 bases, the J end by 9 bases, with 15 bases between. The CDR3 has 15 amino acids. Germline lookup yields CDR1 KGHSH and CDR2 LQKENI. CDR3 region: CASSPVADKSSPLHF. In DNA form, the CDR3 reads TGTGCCAGCTCACCCGTAGCCGACAAGAGTTCACCCCTCCACTTT.

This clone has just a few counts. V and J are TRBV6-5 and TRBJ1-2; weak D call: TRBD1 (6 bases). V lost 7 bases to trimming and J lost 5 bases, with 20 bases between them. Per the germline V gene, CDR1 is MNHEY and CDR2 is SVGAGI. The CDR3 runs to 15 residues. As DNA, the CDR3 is TGTGCCAGCATGTCTCGGGGGGCCGAGGTTTATGGCTACACCTTC. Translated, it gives CASMSRGAEVYGYTF.

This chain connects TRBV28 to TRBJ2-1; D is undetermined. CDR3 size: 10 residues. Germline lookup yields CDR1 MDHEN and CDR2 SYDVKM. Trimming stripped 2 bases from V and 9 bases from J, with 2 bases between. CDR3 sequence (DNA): TGTGCCAGCAGTTTAACTGAGCAGTTCTTC. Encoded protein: CASSLTEQFF.

The CDR3 here is CASSLAQGQPQHF. The CDR3 DNA reads as TGTGCCAGCAGCTTAGCCCAGGGTCAGCCCCAGCATTTT. V gene TRBV7-2 combines with J gene TRBJ1-5; D is possibly TRBD1 (5 bases). The length of the CDR3 is 13 residues. V was shortened by 0 bases and J by 6 bases, with 6 bases between the two germline ends. Germline CDR1 reads SGHTA; CDR2 reads FQGNSA.